This T cell receptor beta chain was profiled in a study of T cell repertoires in cytomegalovirus infection. Overall study context: Signatures in public TCR beta sequences pointed to both CMV infection and matching HLA type.

About this clonotype: What it recognizes is unknown.

Germline V lookup: CDR1 SGHTA, CDR2 FQGNSA. V was clipped by 5 bases and J by 6 bases, with 14 bases between them. The CDR3 is 14 residues long. Study observations and caveats: HLA-C-restricted, CMV-specific TCR beta clonotypes were dominant ex vivo.

One entry per CDR3 protein results from TCRdb running MiXCR on the reads. The sample lists approximately 310,000 distinct CDR3 sequences, approximately 25% occurring once. This chain uses TRBV7-2 with TRBJ1-5; D not resolved. This receptor was taken from a human donor in good health (CMV status not recorded). Some clones in this sample may be carry-over from other donors' samples. Source: cultured PBMCs, taken from culture after CMV antigen stimulation. The CDR3 nucleotides read TGTGCCAGCAGCCCCATTGGGTCTCGTCAGCCCCAGCATTTT. Protein sequence: CASSPIGSRQPQHF.